Presented here are 12 T cell receptor beta chains from one specimen sequenced in a study of Tregs in tolerant kidney transplant recipients. Assay used: immunoSEQ multiplex PCR; TCRdb lists only in-frame clones, some missing. The table records 240,000 or so clones, 84% of them present only once. Sequencing was done on a sample of CD4+ T cells from blood. The receptors shown here come from a human donor in good health.

J is TRBJ2-1 and V is TRBV5-1; 8 nucleotides match TRBD1. The CDR3 consists of 14 residues. V was pared by 6 bases and J by 0 bases, with 2 bases of the junction left unmatched. Germline V gene sequence: CDR1 SGHRS, CDR2 YFSETQ. The CDR3 protein is CASTGTGSYNEQFF. CDR3 nucleotide sequence: TGCGCCAGCACCGGGACAGGCTCCTACAATGAGCAGTTCTTC.

The chain carries TRBV21-1 and TRBJ2-7. TRBV21-1 counts as a pseudogene. The CDR3 runs to 12 residues. CDR3 amino acids: CASSKDSYEQYF. The CDR3 bases are TGTGCCAGCAGCAAAGATTCCTACGAGCAGTACTTC.

V gene TRBV7-3 combines with J gene TRBJ2-7; 12 nucleotides line up with TRBD1. Germline assignment: CDR1 SGHTA and CDR2 FQGTGA. This CDR3 has 18 amino acids. V shed 1 base, J shed 0 bases, and the junction held 7 bases outside the gene matches. CDR3 sequence reads: CASSLRGGGQGASYEQYF. The DNA for the CDR3 is TGTGCCAGCAGCTTAAGGGGTGGGGGACAGGGGGCCTCCTACGAGCAGTACTTC.

This clone was seen just once. One junction end does not reproduce the germline sequence, and a read error may be involved. The genes are TRBV7-9 and TRBJ1-3; 10 positions match TRBD1. The CDR3 runs to 13 residues. From germline, CDR1 is SEHNR and CDR2 FQNEAQ (reference sequence). The CDR3 spells CASSQISGTGVSF. CDR3 DNA sequence: TGTGCCAGCAGTCAGATTTCCGGGACAGGGGTCAGTTTT.

The chain couples TRBV9 to TRBJ2-3; 11 nucleotides line up with TRBD2. V lost 5 bases and J lost 6; bases outside the gene matches: 17. CDR1 is SGDLS, CDR2 YYNGEE, per germline. This CDR3 region has 18 residues. CDR3 loop: CASSQDGASGGPLDTQYF. The CDR3 DNA follows: TGTGCCAGCAGTCAAGATGGGGCTAGCGGGGGGCCTTTGGATACGCAGTATTTT.

The rearrangement joins TRBV7-2 to TRBJ1-5; 12 bases are a match to TRBD1. The CDR3 has 16 amino acids. CDR1 is SGHTA and CDR2 is FQGNSA in the germline V gene. After removal of 5 bases from V and 5 bases from J, the junction contained 7 bases not matched to a gene. This chain's CDR3 is CASSRSGTGGYQPQHF. DNA for the CDR3: TGTGCCAGCAGCAGGAGCGGGACAGGGGGCTATCAGCCCCAGCATTTT.

The V and J genes are TRBV5-1 and TRBJ1-4, with TRBD1 matching over 9 bases. The V segment lost 1 base and the J segment 3 bases; nucleotides outside the gene matches: 10. The CDR3 has 18 residues. Germline V gene lookup returns CDR1 SGHRS and CDR2 YFSETQ. CDR3 nucleotides: TGCGCCAGCAGCTTGATTCGGACAGGGGAGGCGGCTAATGAAAAACTGTTTTTT. This codes for CASSLIRTGEAANEKLFF.

This chain connects TRBV5-6 to TRBJ1-2; 7 bases line up with TRBD1. Germline values: CDR1 SGHDT, CDR2 YYEEEE. This CDR3 region has 17 residues. After removal of 4 bases from V and 6 bases from J, the junction contained 18 bases not matched to a gene. DNA of the CDR3: TGTGCCAGCAGCCCGAAGACAGGGTTAGCTCTATGGGATGGCTACACCTTC. This sequence encodes CASSPKTGLALWDGYTF.

The chain has TRBV6-5 and TRBJ2-3; the D is unclear. The CDR3 runs to 14 residues. V was clipped by 2 bases and J by 4 bases, with 10 bases between them. The germline gives CDR1 MNHEY, CDR2 SVGAGI. The CDR3 DNA sequence: TGTGCCAGCAGTTACCGTCCGGGCCCAGATACGCAGTATTTT. This encodes CASSYRPGPDTQYF.

This chain connects TRBV5-6 to TRBJ2-5, with D perhaps TRBD2 (6 bases). V gave up 4 bases and J gave up 5 bases, with 9 bases separating them. This CDR3 is built from 12 residues. Germline V gene data show CDR1 as SGHDT and CDR2 as YYEEEE. CDR3 DNA: TGTGCCAGCAGCCAAGGGAGGGAGACCCAGTACTTC. As protein: CASSQGRETQYF.

The CDR3 bases are TGTGCCAGCAGCTCGGGGGGCAGTAACACTGAAGCTTTCTTT. It is translated as CASSSGGSNTEAFF. The rearrangement joins TRBV7-3 to TRBJ1-1; the D gene is possibly TRBD1 (6 bases). V lost 4 bases and J 2 bases, leaving 11 bases between the germline ends. Germline assignment: CDR1 SGHTA and CDR2 FQGTGA. There are 14 residues in the CDR3. Full variable domain (missing parts from reference TRBV7-3 and TRBJ1-1): GAGVSQTPSNKVTEKGKYVELRCDPISGHTALYWYRQSLGQGPEFLIYFQGTGAADDSGLPNDRFFAVRPEGSVSTLKIQRTERGDSAVYLCASSSGGSNTEAFFGQGTRLTVV.

This clone came up a few times. V is TRBV21-1 and J is TRBJ2-7; the table names TRBD2, a call not compared with the DNA. TRBV21-1 corresponds to a pseudogene. This CDR3 spans 15 amino acids. CDR3 loop: CASSKACGRTYEQYF. In DNA, the CDR3 is TGTGCCAGCAGCAAAGCTTGCGGGAGAACATACGAGCAGTACTTC.